These T cell receptor beta chains were read from a single sample in a study of blood T cell repertoires in COVID-19. The repertoire was sequenced with immunoSEQ multiplex PCR; TCRdb's copy has only in-frame clones and lacks some. The sample records about 400,000 clones, roughly 90% being singletons. The sample was PBMCs or T cells enriched from blood (not recorded which). Source of these receptors: a woman aged 25 to 39 who had recovered from COVID-19. Each CDR3 is given with its conserved first and last residue. A D gene is named only where the DNA matches it firmly. Size is omitted from some rows. Given values are once, few, many or a class for expanded clones.

d_gene: TRBD1
abundance: .
j_gene: TRBJ2-7
v_gene: TRBV6-5
CDR3nt: TGTGCCAGCAGTTACTTTCAGGGGGCAATCGAGCAGTACTTC
CDR3aa: CASSYFQGAIEQYF

d_gene: .
abundance: .
j_gene: TRBJ2-5
v_gene: TRBV25-1
CDR3nt: TGTGCCAGCAGTGACGTTCGGAGGGGTGAGACCCAGTACTTC
CDR3aa: CASSDVRRGETQYF

d_gene: .
abundance: .
j_gene: TRBJ2-7
v_gene: TRBV3-1/TRBV3-2
CDR3nt: TGTGCCAGCAGCCAAGATAGGGGCTGGGAGCAGTACTTC
CDR3aa: CASSQDRGWEQYF

d_gene: TRBD2
abundance: .
j_gene: TRBJ2-5
v_gene: TRBV10-3
CDR3nt: TGTGCCATCAGTACCGCTAGCGGGGGGCCACAAGAGACCCAGTACTTC
CDR3aa: CAISTASGGPQETQYF

d_gene: .
abundance: .
j_gene: TRBJ2-5
v_gene: TRBV12-3/TRBV12-4
CDR3nt: TGTGCCAGCACCGGCCGGGAGCGGGAGACCCAGTACTTC
CDR3aa: CASTGRERETQYF

d_gene: .
abundance: .
j_gene: TRBJ2-1
v_gene: TRBV11-3
CDR3nt: TGTGCCAGCAGCCGCAGCACTAGCAATGAGCAGTTCTTC
CDR3aa: CASSRSTSNEQFF

d_gene: .
abundance: .
j_gene: TRBJ2-1
v_gene: TRBV5-4
CDR3nt: TGTGCCAGCAGCTTGGGCGGGATCCCCTACAATGAGCAGTTCTTC
CDR3aa: CASSLGGIPYNEQFF

d_gene: .
abundance: .
j_gene: TRBJ2-3
v_gene: TRBV6-5
CDR3nt: TGTGCCAGCAGTACGGGACATGGGCTCACAGATACGCAGTATTTT
CDR3aa: CASSTGHGLTDTQYF

d_gene: TRBD1
abundance: .
j_gene: TRBJ1-1
v_gene: TRBV14
CDR3nt: TGTGCCAGCAGCCATTCCCCGGGACAGGGGAACACTGAAGCTTTCTTT
CDR3aa: CASSHSPGQGNTEAFF

d_gene: TRBD1
abundance: .
j_gene: TRBJ1-2
v_gene: TRBV5-1
CDR3nt: TGCGCCAGCAGCGCTACAGGGGCGGAAGGCTACACCTTC
CDR3aa: CASSATGAEGYTF

d_gene: .
abundance: .
j_gene: TRBJ1-4
v_gene: TRBV6-5
CDR3nt: TGTGCCAGCAGAGATACTAGTAATGAAAAACTGTTTTTT
CDR3aa: CASRDTSNEKLFF

d_gene: .
abundance: .
j_gene: TRBJ2-7
v_gene: TRBV30
CDR3nt: TGTGCCTGGACCGACAGAAACGAGCAGTACTTC
CDR3aa: CAWTDRNEQYF

d_gene: .
abundance: .
j_gene: TRBJ2-7
v_gene: TRBV5-4
CDR3nt: TGTGCCAGCAGCTTGTACCCAGAATCCTACGAGCAGTACTTC
CDR3aa: CASSLYPESYEQYF

d_gene: .
abundance: .
j_gene: TRBJ1-5
v_gene: TRBV19
CDR3nt: TGTGCCAGTAGTATAGAGCGTCAGCGGCATCAGCCCCAGCATTTT
CDR3aa: CASSIERQRHQPQHF

d_gene: .
abundance: .
j_gene: TRBJ1-2
v_gene: TRBV27
CDR3nt: TGTGCCAGCAGTTTTAATGGAGGGACCTATGGCTACACCTTC
CDR3aa: CASSFNGGTYGYTF

d_gene: TRBD1
abundance: .
j_gene: TRBJ2-7
v_gene: TRBV3-1/TRBV3-2
CDR3nt: TGTGCCAGCAGCCACCTCTCGACAGGGGGCCTCGAGCAGTACTTC
CDR3aa: CASSHLSTGGLEQYF

d_gene: TRBD2
abundance: .
j_gene: TRBJ2-7
v_gene: TRBV6-5
CDR3nt: TGTGCCAGCAGGGAGGGACTAGCGGGAGTTGACGAGCAGTACTTC
CDR3aa: CASREGLAGVDEQYF

d_gene: TRBD2
abundance: .
j_gene: TRBJ2-1
v_gene: TRBV5-6
CDR3nt: TGTGCCAGCAGCTTTACTAGCGGGAGGGGGGATGAGCAGTTCTTC
CDR3aa: CASSFTSGRGDEQFF

d_gene: .
abundance: .
j_gene: TRBJ2-1
v_gene: TRBV12-3/TRBV12-4
CDR3nt: TGTGCCAGCGGTCGAGGATCCTACAATGAGCAGTTCTTC
CDR3aa: CASGRGSYNEQFF

d_gene: .
abundance: .
j_gene: TRBJ2-7
v_gene: TRBV7-2
CDR3nt: TGTGCCAGCAGCTTTGAAAGCGGCTACGAGCAGTACTTC
CDR3aa: CASSFESGYEQYF

d_gene: .
abundance: .
j_gene: TRBJ1-2
v_gene: TRBV30
CDR3nt: TGTGCCTGGAGGGACAGCGAAAACTATGGCTACACCTTC
CDR3aa: CAWRDSENYGYTF

d_gene: TRBD2
abundance: once
j_gene: TRBJ2-7
v_gene: TRBV27
CDR3nt: TGTGCCAGCAGTTCCAGACTAGCGGGATTCTTCGAGCAGTACTTC
CDR3aa: CASSSRLAGFFEQYF

d_gene: .
abundance: .
j_gene: TRBJ1-3
v_gene: TRBV27
CDR3nt: TGTGCCAGCAGTTTATTTGAGTTGAACGGTCAGGGCTCTGGAAACACCATATATTTT
CDR3aa: CASSLFELNGQGSGNTIYF

d_gene: TRBD1
abundance: .
j_gene: TRBJ1-1
v_gene: TRBV18
CDR3nt: TGTGCCAGCTCACCGAGAGGACAGGGGGTGAACACTGAAGCTTTCTTT
CDR3aa: CASSPRGQGVNTEAFF

d_gene: .
abundance: .
j_gene: TRBJ2-7
v_gene: TRBV18
CDR3nt: TGTGCCAGCTCACCAGCGGAAACCTTCGAGCAGTACTTC
CDR3aa: CASSPAETFEQYF